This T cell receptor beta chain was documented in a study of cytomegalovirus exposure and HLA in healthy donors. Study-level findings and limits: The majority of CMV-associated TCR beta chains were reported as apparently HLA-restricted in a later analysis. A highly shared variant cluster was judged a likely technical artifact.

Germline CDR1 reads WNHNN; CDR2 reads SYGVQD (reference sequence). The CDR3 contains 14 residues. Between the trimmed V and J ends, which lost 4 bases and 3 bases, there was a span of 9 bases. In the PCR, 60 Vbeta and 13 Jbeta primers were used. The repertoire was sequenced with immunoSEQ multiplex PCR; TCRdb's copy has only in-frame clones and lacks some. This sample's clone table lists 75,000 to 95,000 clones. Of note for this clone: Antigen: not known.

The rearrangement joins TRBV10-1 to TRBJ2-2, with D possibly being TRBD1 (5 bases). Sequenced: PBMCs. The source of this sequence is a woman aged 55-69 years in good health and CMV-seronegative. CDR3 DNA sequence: TGCGCCAGCAGTGGACAGCGCCACACCGGGGAGCTGTTTTTT. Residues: CASSGQRHTGELFF.